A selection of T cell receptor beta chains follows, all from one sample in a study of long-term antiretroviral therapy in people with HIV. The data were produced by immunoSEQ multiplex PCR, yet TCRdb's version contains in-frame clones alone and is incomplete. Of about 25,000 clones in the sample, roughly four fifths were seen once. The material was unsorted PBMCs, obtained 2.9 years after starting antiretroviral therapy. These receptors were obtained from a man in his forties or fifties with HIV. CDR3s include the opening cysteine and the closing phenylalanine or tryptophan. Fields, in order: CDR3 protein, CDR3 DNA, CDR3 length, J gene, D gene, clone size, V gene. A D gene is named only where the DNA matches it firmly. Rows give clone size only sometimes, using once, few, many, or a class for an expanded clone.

CDR3aa: CASSFGLAGGNTGELFF
CDR3nt: TGCGCCAGCAGCTTCGGACTAGCGGGGGGGAACACCGGGGAGCTGTTTTTT
len: 17
j_gene: TRBJ2-2
d_gene: TRBD2
abundance: -
v_gene: TRBV5-1

CDR3aa: CASSTGGVGSPSTDTQYF
CDR3nt: TGTGCCAGCAGCACAGGAGGAGTAGGGTCCCCTAGCACAGATACGCAGTATTTT
len: 18
j_gene: TRBJ2-3
d_gene: -
abundance: -
v_gene: TRBV21-1

CDR3aa: CASSLENPNTGELFF
CDR3nt: TGCGCCAGCAGCTTGGAGAACCCTAACACCGGGGAGCTGTTTTTT
len: 15
j_gene: TRBJ2-2
d_gene: -
abundance: -
v_gene: TRBV5-1

CDR3aa: CASSLFGGFTGELFF
CDR3nt: TGTGCCAGCAGTTTATTTGGGGGATTCACCGGGGAGCTGTTTTTT
len: 15
j_gene: TRBJ2-2
d_gene: -
abundance: -
v_gene: TRBV27

CDR3aa: CASSLRGPNGYTF
CDR3nt: TGTGCCAGCAGCCTCAGGGGGCCAAATGGCTACACCTTC
len: 13
j_gene: TRBJ1-2
d_gene: TRBD1
abundance: -
v_gene: TRBV5-5

CDR3aa: CASSFGVGEGQPQHF
CDR3nt: TGTGCCAGCAGTTTCGGAGTAGGGGAAGGTCAGCCCCAGCATTTT
len: 15
j_gene: TRBJ1-5
d_gene: -
abundance: -
v_gene: TRBV11-2

CDR3aa: CASRSDRVGTEAFF
CDR3nt: TGTGCCAGTAGATCCGACAGGGTGGGCACTGAAGCTTTCTTT
len: 14
j_gene: TRBJ1-1
d_gene: TRBD1
abundance: -
v_gene: TRBV19

CDR3aa: CASSLGREGRNQPQHF
CDR3nt: TGTGCCAGCAGCTTAGGCAGGGAGGGCAGGAATCAGCCCCAGCATTTT
len: 16
j_gene: TRBJ1-5
d_gene: -
abundance: -
v_gene: TRBV7-9

CDR3aa: CAWADRAGNTIYF
CDR3nt: TGTGCCTGGGCAGACAGGGCTGGAAACACCATATATTTT
len: 13
j_gene: TRBJ1-3
d_gene: TRBD1
abundance: few
v_gene: TRBV30

CDR3aa: CASSLGGTGAEKLFF
CDR3nt: TGTGCCAGCAGCTTAGGGGGGACAGGGGCTGAAAAACTGTTTTTT
len: 15
j_gene: TRBJ1-4
d_gene: TRBD1
abundance: -
v_gene: TRBV7-2

CDR3aa: CASSLVGQSVFGYTF
CDR3nt: TGTGCCAGCAGCTTGGTCGGACAGTCTGTTTTTGGCTACACCTTC
len: 15
j_gene: TRBJ1-2
d_gene: -
abundance: -
v_gene: TRBV5-6

CDR3aa: CASSLRGEDEYYGYTF
CDR3nt: TGTGCCAGCAGCCTCCGAGGGGAGGATGAATACTATGGCTACACCTTC
len: 16
j_gene: TRBJ1-2
d_gene: -
abundance: -
v_gene: TRBV5-6

CDR3aa: CASRPGWIPGTGELFF
CDR3nt: TGTGCCAGTAGGCCCGGGTGGATTCCGGGCACCGGGGAGCTGTTTTTT
len: 16
j_gene: TRBJ2-2
d_gene: -
abundance: -
v_gene: TRBV19

CDR3aa: CASSLGQSYEQYF
CDR3nt: TGTGCCAGCAGTTTAGGGCAGAGCTACGAGCAGTACTTC
len: 13
j_gene: TRBJ2-7
d_gene: -
abundance: -
v_gene: TRBV28

CDR3aa: CASSQDRTGETQYF
CDR3nt: TGTGCCAGCAGCCAAGATCGGACAGGGGAGACCCAGTACTTC
len: 14
j_gene: TRBJ2-5
d_gene: TRBD1
abundance: -
v_gene: TRBV14

CDR3aa: CAWSAGHGNTEAFF
CDR3nt: TGTGCCTGGAGTGCGGGACACGGGAACACTGAAGCTTTCTTT
len: 14
j_gene: TRBJ1-1
d_gene: -
abundance: -
v_gene: TRBV30

CDR3aa: CSVRGGLGQPQHF
CDR3nt: TGCAGCGTCCGTGGGGGGCTTGGGCAGCCCCAGCATTTT
len: 13
j_gene: TRBJ1-5
d_gene: -
abundance: -
v_gene: TRBV29-1

CDR3aa: CASSEDRAYNTEAFF
CDR3nt: TGTGCCAGCAGTGAAGACCGGGCCTACAACACTGAAGCTTTCTTT
len: 15
j_gene: TRBJ1-1
d_gene: -
abundance: few
v_gene: TRBV25-1

CDR3aa: CASSLIAGVTDTQYF
CDR3nt: TGTGCCAGCAGCTTGATAGCGGGGGTCACAGATACGCAGTATTTT
len: 15
j_gene: TRBJ2-3
d_gene: TRBD2
abundance: -
v_gene: TRBV7-9

CDR3aa: CASSLVGSNQETQYF
CDR3nt: TGCGCCAGCAGTCTCGTCGGGTCAAACCAAGAGACCCAGTACTTC
len: 15
j_gene: TRBJ2-5
d_gene: -
abundance: -
v_gene: TRBV5-1

CDR3aa: CASSQGVLTDEQFF
CDR3nt: TGCGCCAGCAGCCAAGGGGTCCTCACGGATGAGCAGTTCTTC
len: 14
j_gene: TRBJ2-1
d_gene: -
abundance: -
v_gene: TRBV4-1

CDR3aa: CASTPTGGNTEAFF
CDR3nt: TGTGCCAGCACCCCCACAGGGGGGAACACTGAAGCTTTCTTT
len: 14
j_gene: TRBJ1-1
d_gene: -
abundance: -
v_gene: TRBV21-1

CDR3aa: CASSQGQGPDYGYTF
CDR3nt: TGCGCCAGCAGCCAAGGACAGGGTCCGGACTATGGCTACACCTTC
len: 15
j_gene: TRBJ1-2
d_gene: TRBD1
abundance: -
v_gene: TRBV4-1

CDR3aa: CASSALPGLAGGTDTQYF
CDR3nt: TGTGCCAGCAGCGCCCTCCCGGGACTAGCGGGGGGAACAGATACGCAGTATTTT
len: 18
j_gene: TRBJ2-3
d_gene: TRBD2
abundance: once
v_gene: TRBV9

CDR3aa: CASSPWTSGGGELFF
CDR3nt: TGCGCCAGCAGCCCCTGGACTAGCGGGGGTGGGGAGCTGTTTTTT
len: 15
j_gene: TRBJ2-2
d_gene: TRBD2
abundance: -
v_gene: TRBV5-1

CDR3aa: CASRVGDTQYF
CDR3nt: TGTGCCAGCAGGGTAGGGGATACGCAGTATTTT
len: 11
j_gene: TRBJ2-3
d_gene: -
abundance: once
v_gene: TRBV6-1

CDR3aa: CASSDGWVGNTIYF
CDR3nt: TGTGCCAGCAGTGATGGGTGGGTTGGAAACACCATATATTTT
len: 14
j_gene: TRBJ1-3
d_gene: -
abundance: -
v_gene: TRBV6-4

CDR3aa: CASSVRGGVYNEQFF
CDR3nt: TGTGCCAGCAGCGTACGAGGGGGAGTTTACAATGAGCAGTTCTTC
len: 15
j_gene: TRBJ2-1
d_gene: -
abundance: -
v_gene: TRBV9

CDR3aa: CASSLMHRRTPGSCFF
CDR3nt: -
len: 16
j_gene: TRBJ2-2
d_gene: -
abundance: -
v_gene: TRBV28

CDR3aa: CASSSPVNREAFF
CDR3nt: TGTGCCAGCAGTTCCCCCGTGAACAGAGAAGCTTTCTTT
len: 13
j_gene: TRBJ1-1
d_gene: -
abundance: -
v_gene: TRBV27

CDR3aa: CASSCPEAFF
CDR3nt: TGTGCCAGCAGTTGCCCCGAAGCTTTCTTT
len: 10
j_gene: TRBJ1-1
d_gene: -
abundance: once
v_gene: TRBV6-4

CDR3aa: CASSESPTGLYGYTF
CDR3nt: TGTGCCAGCAGTGAATCCCCGACAGGGCTCTATGGCTACACCTTC
len: 15
j_gene: TRBJ1-2
d_gene: TRBD1
abundance: -
v_gene: TRBV2

CDR3aa: CASSPTGVYNEQFF
CDR3nt: TGCGCCAGCAGCCCCACAGGGGTGTACAATGAGCAGTTCTTC
len: 14
j_gene: TRBJ2-1
d_gene: TRBD1
abundance: -
v_gene: TRBV4-3

CDR3aa: CAIPDRENPYEQYF
CDR3nt: TGTGCCATCCCGGACAGGGAGAATCCCTACGAGCAGTACTTC
len: 14
j_gene: TRBJ2-7
d_gene: -
abundance: -
v_gene: TRBV21-1

CDR3aa: CASSTSGAYEQYF
CDR3nt: TGTGCCAGTAGTACTAGTGGGGCTTACGAGCAGTACTTC
len: 13
j_gene: TRBJ2-7
d_gene: -
abundance: -
v_gene: TRBV19

CDR3aa: CASSYYNEQFF
CDR3nt: TGTGCCAGCAGTTATTACAATGAGCAGTTCTTC
len: 11
j_gene: TRBJ2-1
d_gene: -
abundance: -
v_gene: TRBV27

CDR3aa: CASRASGTGINQPQHF
CDR3nt: TGTGCCAGCCGCGCCTCCGGGACAGGGATTAATCAGCCCCAGCATTTT
len: 16
j_gene: TRBJ1-5
d_gene: TRBD1
abundance: -
v_gene: TRBV19

CDR3aa: CASSSLRGPLLGNTIYF
CDR3nt: TGTGCCAGCAGTTCCCTCAGGGGGCCGTTACTTGGAAACACCATATATTTT
len: 17
j_gene: TRBJ1-3
d_gene: TRBD1
abundance: -
v_gene: TRBV28

CDR3aa: CASSAGTGVSRTEAFF
CDR3nt: TGTGCCAGCAGCGCCGGGACAGGGGTTTCGCGCACTGAAGCTTTCTTT
len: 16
j_gene: TRBJ1-1
d_gene: TRBD1
abundance: -
v_gene: TRBV7-8

CDR3aa: CASSLLGQGVF
CDR3nt: TGTGCCAGCAGCTTACTGGGACAGGGGGTCTTC
len: 11
j_gene: TRBJ2-1
d_gene: TRBD1
abundance: -
v_gene: TRBV11-2

CDR3aa: CASSIDSRNTEAFF
CDR3nt: TGTGCCAGTAGTATCGATTCGAGGAACACTGAAGCTTTCTTT
len: 14
j_gene: TRBJ1-1
d_gene: -
abundance: -
v_gene: TRBV19

CDR3aa: CASSVLAREQYF
CDR3nt: TGTGCCAGCAGCGTATTAGCTCGCGAGCAGTACTTC
len: 12
j_gene: TRBJ2-7
d_gene: -
abundance: -
v_gene: TRBV28

CDR3aa: CASSARGQGFTEAFF
CDR3nt: TGTGCCAGCAGCGCGAGAGGACAGGGCTTTACTGAAGCTTTCTTT
len: 15
j_gene: TRBJ1-1
d_gene: TRBD1
abundance: -
v_gene: TRBV9

CDR3aa: CASSPSERDYEQYF
CDR3nt: TGCGCCAGCAGCCCCTCCGAGAGGGACTACGAGCAGTACTTC
len: 14
j_gene: TRBJ2-7
d_gene: -
abundance: -
v_gene: TRBV4-1

CDR3aa: CASSINREYVGYTF
CDR3nt: TGTGCCAGTAGTATCAACAGGGAGTACGTTGGCTACACCTTC
len: 14
j_gene: TRBJ1-2
d_gene: -
abundance: -
v_gene: TRBV19

CDR3aa: CASTRQGLSGANVLTF
CDR3nt: TGTGCCAGCACCAGACAGGGACTCTCTGGGGCCAACGTCCTGACTTTC
len: 16
j_gene: TRBJ2-6
d_gene: -
abundance: -
v_gene: TRBV6-6

CDR3aa: CASSEAHPAGAQETQYF
CDR3nt: TGTGCCAGCAGTGAAGCGCACCCAGCGGGGGCTCAAGAGACCCAGTACTTC
len: 17
j_gene: TRBJ2-5
d_gene: TRBD2
abundance: -
v_gene: TRBV2

CDR3aa: CASSEGTPGFEQFF
CDR3nt: TGCGCCAGCAGTGAGGGGACTCCTGGATTTGAGCAGTTCTTC
len: 14
j_gene: TRBJ2-1
d_gene: -
abundance: few
v_gene: TRBV10-1